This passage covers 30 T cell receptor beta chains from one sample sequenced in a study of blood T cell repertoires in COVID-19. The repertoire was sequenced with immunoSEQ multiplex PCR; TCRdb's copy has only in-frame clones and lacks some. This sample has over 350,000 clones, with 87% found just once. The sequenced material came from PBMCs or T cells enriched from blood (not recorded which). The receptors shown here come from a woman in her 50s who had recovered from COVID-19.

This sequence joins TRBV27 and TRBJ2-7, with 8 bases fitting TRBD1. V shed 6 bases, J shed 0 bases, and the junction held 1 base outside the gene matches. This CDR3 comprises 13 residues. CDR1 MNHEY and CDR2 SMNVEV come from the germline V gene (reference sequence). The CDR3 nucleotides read TGTGCCAGCAGGGGACAGGACTCCTACGAGCAGTACTTC. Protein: CASRGQDSYEQYF.

This chain's CDR3 is CASSSRGLNHAGTGELFF. CDR3 sequence (DNA): TGTGCCAGCAGTTCCCGTGGCCTTAATCATGCGGGCACCGGGGAGCTGTTTTTT. The rearrangement joins TRBV27 to TRBJ2-2, with D possibly matching TRBD2 (5 bases). Trimming pared 4 bases from V and 4 bases from J, leaving 22 bases between. CDR1 and CDR2 (germline): MNHEY, SMNVEV (reference sequence). CDR3 length equals 18 residues.

The CDR3 spells CAWRAGQSRTGELFF. CDR3 nucleotide sequence: TGTGCCTGGAGAGCAGGACAGTCCCGCACCGGGGAGCTGTTTTTT. J is TRBJ2-2 and V is TRBV30; D is perhaps TRBD1 (6 bases). The V gene lost 3 bases and the J gene lost 4 bases, with 15 bases spanning the gap. Germline CDR1 and CDR2: GTSNPN and SVGIG (reference sequence). CDR3 size: 15 residues. Full variable domain (rest looked up from reference TRBV30 and TRBJ2-2): SQTIHQWPATLVQPVGSPLSLECTVEGTSNPNLYWYRQAAGRGLQLLFYSVGIGQISSEVPQNLSASRPQDRQFILSSKKLLLSDSGFYLCAWRAGQSRTGELFFGEGSRLTVL.

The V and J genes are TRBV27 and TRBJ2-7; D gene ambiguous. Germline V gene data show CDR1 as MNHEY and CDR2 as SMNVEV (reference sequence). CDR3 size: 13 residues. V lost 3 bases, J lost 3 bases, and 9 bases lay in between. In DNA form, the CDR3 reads TGTGCCAGCAGTTTTGGCCCTAGCTACGAGCAGTACTTC. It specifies CASSFGPSYEQYF.

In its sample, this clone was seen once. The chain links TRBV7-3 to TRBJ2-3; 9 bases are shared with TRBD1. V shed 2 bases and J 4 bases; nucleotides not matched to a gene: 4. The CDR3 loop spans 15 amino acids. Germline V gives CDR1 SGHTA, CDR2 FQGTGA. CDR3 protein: CASSLGDREADTQYF. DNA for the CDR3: TGTGCCAGCAGCTTAGGGGACAGGGAGGCAGATACGCAGTATTTT.

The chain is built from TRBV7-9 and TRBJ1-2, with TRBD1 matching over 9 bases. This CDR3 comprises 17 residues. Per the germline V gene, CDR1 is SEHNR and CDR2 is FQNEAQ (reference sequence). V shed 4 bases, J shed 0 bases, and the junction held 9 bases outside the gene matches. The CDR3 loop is CASSSTDRGDSNYGYTF. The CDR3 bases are TGTGCCAGCAGCTCCACGGACAGGGGTGATTCTAACTATGGCTACACCTTC.

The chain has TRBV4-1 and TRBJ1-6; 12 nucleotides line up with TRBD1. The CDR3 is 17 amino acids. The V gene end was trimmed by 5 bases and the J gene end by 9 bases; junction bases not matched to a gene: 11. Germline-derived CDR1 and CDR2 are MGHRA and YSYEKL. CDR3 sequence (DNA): TGCGCCAGCAGCTTGCAGAGTGGGACAGGGGGCGGTTCACCCCTCCACTTT. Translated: CASSLQSGTGGGSPLHF.

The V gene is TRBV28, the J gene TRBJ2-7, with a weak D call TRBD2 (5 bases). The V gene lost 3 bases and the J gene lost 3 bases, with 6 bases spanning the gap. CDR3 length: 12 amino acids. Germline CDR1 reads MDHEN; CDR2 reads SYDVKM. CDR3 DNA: TGTGCCAGCAGTTTCGGGGTCTACGAGCAGTACTTC. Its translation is CASSFGVYEQYF.

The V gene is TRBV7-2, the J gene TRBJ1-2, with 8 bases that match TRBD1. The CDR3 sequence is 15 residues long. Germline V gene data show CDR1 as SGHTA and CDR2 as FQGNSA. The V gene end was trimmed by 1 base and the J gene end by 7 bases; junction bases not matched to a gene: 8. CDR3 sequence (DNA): TGTGCCAGCAGCTTAGGTCAGGACAGGGCGAGTGGCTACACCTTC. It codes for CASSLGQDRASGYTF. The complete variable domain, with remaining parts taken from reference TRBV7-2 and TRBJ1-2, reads GAGVSQSPSNKVTEKGKDVELRCDPISGHTALYWYRQSLGQGLEFLIYFQGNSAPDKSGLPSDRFSAERTGGSVSTLTIQRTQQEDSAVYLCASSLGQDRASGYTFGSGTRLTVV.

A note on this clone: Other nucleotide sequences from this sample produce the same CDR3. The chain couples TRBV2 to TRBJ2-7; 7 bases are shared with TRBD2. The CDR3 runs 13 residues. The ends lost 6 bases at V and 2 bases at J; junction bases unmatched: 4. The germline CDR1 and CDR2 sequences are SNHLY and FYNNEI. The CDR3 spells CASRGGVTYEQYF. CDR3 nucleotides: TGTGCCAGCAGGGGGGGGGTCACCTACGAGCAGTACTTC.

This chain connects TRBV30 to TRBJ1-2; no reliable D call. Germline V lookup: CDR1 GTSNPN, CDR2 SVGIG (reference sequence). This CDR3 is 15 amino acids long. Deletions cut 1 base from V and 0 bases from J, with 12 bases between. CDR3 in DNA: TGTGCCTGGAGTGAATACAGACACCCTAACTATGGCTACACCTTC. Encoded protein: CAWSEYRHPNYGYTF.

CDR3 coding DNA: TGTGCCAGCAGCTCCCCGGGACAGAGGGCCTATGGCTACACCTTC. Translated: CASSSPGQRAYGYTF. The rearrangement uses TRBV5-5 and TRBJ1-2; 7 nucleotides align to TRBD1. V dropped 3 bases and J dropped 4; count of bases not matched to a gene: 9. CDR3 size: 15 residues. CDR1 is SGHKS, CDR2 YYEKEE, per germline (reference sequence).

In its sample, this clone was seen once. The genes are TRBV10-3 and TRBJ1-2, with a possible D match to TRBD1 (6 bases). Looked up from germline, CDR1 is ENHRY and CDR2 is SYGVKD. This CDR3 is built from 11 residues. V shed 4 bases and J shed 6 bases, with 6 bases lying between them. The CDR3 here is CAISAGDGYTF. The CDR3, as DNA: TGTGCCATCAGTGCAGGGGATGGCTACACCTTC.

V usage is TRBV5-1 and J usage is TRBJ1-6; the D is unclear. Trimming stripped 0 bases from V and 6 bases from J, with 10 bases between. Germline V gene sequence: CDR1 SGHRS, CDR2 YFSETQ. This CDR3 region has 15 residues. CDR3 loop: CASSLGFGSNSPLHF. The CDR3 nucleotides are TGCGCCAGCAGCTTGGGCTTCGGGAGTAATTCACCCCTCCACTTT.

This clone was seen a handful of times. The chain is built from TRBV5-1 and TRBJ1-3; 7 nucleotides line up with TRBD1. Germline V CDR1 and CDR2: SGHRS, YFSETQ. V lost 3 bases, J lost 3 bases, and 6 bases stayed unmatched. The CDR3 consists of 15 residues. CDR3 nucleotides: TGCGCCAGCAGCTCGACAGGGAGGTTTGGAAACACCATATATTTT. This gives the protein CASSSTGRFGNTIYF. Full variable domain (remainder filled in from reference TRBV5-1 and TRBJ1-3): KAGVTQTPRYLIKTRGQQVTLSCSPISGHRSVSWYQQTPGQGLQFLFEYFSETQRNKGNFPGRFSGRQFSNSRSEMNVSTLELGDSALYLCASSSTGRFGNTIYFGEGSWLTVV.

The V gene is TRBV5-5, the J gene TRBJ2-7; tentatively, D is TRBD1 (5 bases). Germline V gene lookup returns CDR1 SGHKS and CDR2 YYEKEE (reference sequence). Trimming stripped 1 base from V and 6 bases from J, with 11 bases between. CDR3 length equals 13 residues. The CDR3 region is CASSLITGSEQYF. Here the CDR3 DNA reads TGTGCCAGCAGCTTGATTACAGGCTCCGAGCAGTACTTC.

CDR3 amino acids: CAISYGAGGHSGELFF. DNA for the CDR3: TGTGCCATCAGTTACGGAGCGGGGGGGCATTCCGGGGAGCTGTTTTTT. This sequence joins TRBV10-3 and TRBJ2-2; 10 bases match TRBD2. The CDR3 is 16 residues long. J lost 6 bases, V lost 5 bases, and 9 bases had no gene match. In germline, CDR1 is ENHRY, CDR2 SYGVKD.

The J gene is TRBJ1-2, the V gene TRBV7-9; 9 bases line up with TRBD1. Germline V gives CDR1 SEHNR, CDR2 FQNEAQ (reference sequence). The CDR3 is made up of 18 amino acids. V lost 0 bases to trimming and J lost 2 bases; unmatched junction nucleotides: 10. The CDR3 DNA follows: TGTGCCAGCAGCTTAGCGCTCCGGACAGGGGAAGCCAACTATGGCTACACCTTC. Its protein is CASSLALRTGEANYGYTF. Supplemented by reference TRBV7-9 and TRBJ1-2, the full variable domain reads DTGVSQNPRHKITKRGQNVTFRCDPISEHNRLYWYRQTLGQGPEFLTYFQNEAQLEKSRLLSDRFSAERPKGSFSTLEIQRTEQGDSAMYLCASSLALRTGEANYGYTFGSGTRLTVV.

The CDR3 bases are TGTGCCAGCAATGGGGGGACAGGAGGCACCTACGAGCAGTACTTC. This gives the protein CASNGGTGGTYEQYF. This rearrangement joins TRBV2 to TRBJ2-7; 8 bases are a match to TRBD1. The CDR3 runs 15 residues. The germline V gene has CDR1 SNHLY and CDR2 FYNNEI. V lost 7 bases, J lost 2 bases, and 10 bases stayed unmatched.

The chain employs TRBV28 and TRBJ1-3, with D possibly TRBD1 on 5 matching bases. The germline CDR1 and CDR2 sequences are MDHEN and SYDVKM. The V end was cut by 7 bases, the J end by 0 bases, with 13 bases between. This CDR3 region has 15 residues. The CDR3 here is CASMDRGFSGNTIYF. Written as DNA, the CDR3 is TGTGCCAGCATGGATAGGGGATTCTCTGGAAACACCATATATTTT.

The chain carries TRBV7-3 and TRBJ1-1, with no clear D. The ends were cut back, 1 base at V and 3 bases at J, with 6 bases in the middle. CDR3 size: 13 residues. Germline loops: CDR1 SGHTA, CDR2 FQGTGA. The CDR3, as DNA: TGTGCCAGCAGCTTAAAGGAGGACACTGAAGCTTTCTTT. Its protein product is CASSLKEDTEAFF.

The chain's CDR3 is CASSPHYSVTPKETQYF. CDR3 DNA: TGTGCCAGCAGCCCCCATTATAGCGTGACTCCCAAAGAGACCCAGTACTTC. The rearrangement joins TRBV3-1 (or the pseudogene TRBV3-2) to TRBJ2-5; D is perhaps TRBD2 (5 bases). Trimming took off 4 bases at V and 3 bases at J, with 21 bases between the two ends. There are 17 residues in the CDR3. Per germline, CDR1 LGHDT and CDR2 YNNKEL (reference sequence).

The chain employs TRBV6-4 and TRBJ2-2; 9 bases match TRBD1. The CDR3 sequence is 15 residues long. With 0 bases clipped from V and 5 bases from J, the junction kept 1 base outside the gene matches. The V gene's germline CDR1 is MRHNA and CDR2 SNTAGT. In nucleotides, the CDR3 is TGTGCCAGCAGTGACTCGACAGGGGGGACCGGGGAGCTGTTTTTT. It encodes CASSDSTGGTGELFF.

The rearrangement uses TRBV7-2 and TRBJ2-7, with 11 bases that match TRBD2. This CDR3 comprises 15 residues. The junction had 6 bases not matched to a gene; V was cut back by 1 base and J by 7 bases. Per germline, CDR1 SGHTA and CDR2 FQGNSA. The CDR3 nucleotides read TGTGCCAGCAGCTTAGTAGCGGGGGGGCTAAGTGAGCAGTACTTC. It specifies CASSLVAGGLSEQYF. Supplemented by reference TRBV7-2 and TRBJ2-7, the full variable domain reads GAGVSQSPSNKVTEKGKDVELRCDPISGHTALYWYRQSLGQGLEFLIYFQGNSAPDKSGLPSDRFSAERTGGSVSTLTIQRTQQEDSAVYLCASSLVAGGLSEQYFGPGTRLTVT.

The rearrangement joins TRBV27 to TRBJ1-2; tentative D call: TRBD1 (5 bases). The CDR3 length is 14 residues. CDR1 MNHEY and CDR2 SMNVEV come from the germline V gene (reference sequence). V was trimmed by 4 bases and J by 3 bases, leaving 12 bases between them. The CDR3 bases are TGTGCCAGCAGTTCCATAGGGGCGGACTATGGCTACACCTTC. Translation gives CASSSIGADYGYTF.

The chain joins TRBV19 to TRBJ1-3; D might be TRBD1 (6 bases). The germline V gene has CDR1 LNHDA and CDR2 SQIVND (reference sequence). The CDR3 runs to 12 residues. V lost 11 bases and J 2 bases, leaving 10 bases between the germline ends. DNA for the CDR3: TGTGCCGCCAGGGGTACTGGAAACACCATATATTTT. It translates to CAARGTGNTIYF. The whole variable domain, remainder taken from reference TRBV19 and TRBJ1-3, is DGGITQSPKYLFRKEGQNVTLSCEQNLNHDAMYWYRQDPGQGLRLIYYSQIVNDFQKGDIAEGYSVSREKKESFPLTVTSAQKNPTAFYLCAARGTGNTIYFGEGSWLTVV.

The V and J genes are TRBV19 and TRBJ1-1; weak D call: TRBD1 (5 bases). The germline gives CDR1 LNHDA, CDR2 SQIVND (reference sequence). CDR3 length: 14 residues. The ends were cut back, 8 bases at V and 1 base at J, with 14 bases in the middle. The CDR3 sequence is CASGPGHPNTEAFF. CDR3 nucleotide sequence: TGTGCCAGTGGCCCCGGACACCCGAACACTGAAGCTTTCTTT.

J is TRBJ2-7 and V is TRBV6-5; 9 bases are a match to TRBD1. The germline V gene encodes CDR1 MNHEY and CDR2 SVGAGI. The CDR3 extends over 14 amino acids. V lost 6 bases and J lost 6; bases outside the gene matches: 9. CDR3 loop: CASSLDRGRFEQYF. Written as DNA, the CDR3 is TGTGCCAGCAGCTTGGACAGGGGAAGGTTCGAGCAGTACTTC.

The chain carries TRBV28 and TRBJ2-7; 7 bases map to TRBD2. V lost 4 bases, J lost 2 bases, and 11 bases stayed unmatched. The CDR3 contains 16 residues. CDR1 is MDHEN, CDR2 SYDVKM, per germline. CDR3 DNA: TGTGCCAGCAGTTCAGCCATGGGGGGGATTACCTACGAGCAGTACTTC. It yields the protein CASSSAMGGITYEQYF.

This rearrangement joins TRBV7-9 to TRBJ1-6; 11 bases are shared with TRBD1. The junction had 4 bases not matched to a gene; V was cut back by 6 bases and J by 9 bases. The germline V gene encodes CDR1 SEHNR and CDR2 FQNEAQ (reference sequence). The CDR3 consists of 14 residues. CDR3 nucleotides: TGTGCCAGCAGAGGCGGACAGGGGGCTTCACCCCTCCACTTT. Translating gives CASRGGQGASPLHF.